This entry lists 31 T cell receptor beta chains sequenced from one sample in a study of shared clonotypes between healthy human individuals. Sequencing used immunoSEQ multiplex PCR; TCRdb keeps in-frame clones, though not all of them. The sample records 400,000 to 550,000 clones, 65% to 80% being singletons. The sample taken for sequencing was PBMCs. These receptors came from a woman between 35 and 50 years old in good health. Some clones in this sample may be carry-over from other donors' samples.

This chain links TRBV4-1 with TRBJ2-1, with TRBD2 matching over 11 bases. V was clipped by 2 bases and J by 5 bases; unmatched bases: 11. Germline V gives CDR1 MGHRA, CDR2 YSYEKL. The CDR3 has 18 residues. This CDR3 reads CASSQLATSGIAHNEQFF. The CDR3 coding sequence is TGCGCCAGCAGCCAACTGGCGACTAGCGGGATAGCACACAATGAGCAGTTCTTC.

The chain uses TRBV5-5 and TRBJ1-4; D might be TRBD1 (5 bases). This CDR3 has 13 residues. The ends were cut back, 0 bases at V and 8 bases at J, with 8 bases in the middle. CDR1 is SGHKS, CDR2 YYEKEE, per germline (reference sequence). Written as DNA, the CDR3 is TGTGCCAGCAGCTTGGGGAAGGGGGAAAAACTGTTTTTT. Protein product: CASSLGKGEKLFF.

The DNA of the CDR3 is TGTGCCTGGAGCGCCAACAGGGGCCGGGGAGCTTTCTTT. This codes for CAWSANRGRGAFF. This rearrangement joins TRBV30 to TRBJ1-1; TRBD1 matches 7 bases. This CDR3 spans 13 amino acids. Trimming at V came to 3 bases and at J to 10 bases, leaving 11 bases not matched to a gene. Germline CDR1 GTSNPN, CDR2 SVGIG (reference sequence).

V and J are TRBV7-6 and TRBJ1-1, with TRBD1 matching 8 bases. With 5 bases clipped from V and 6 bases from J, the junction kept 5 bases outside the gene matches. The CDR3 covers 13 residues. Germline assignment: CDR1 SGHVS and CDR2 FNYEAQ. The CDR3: CASSPGTGSEAFF. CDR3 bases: TGTGCCAGCAGCCCCGGGACAGGTTCTGAAGCTTTCTTT.

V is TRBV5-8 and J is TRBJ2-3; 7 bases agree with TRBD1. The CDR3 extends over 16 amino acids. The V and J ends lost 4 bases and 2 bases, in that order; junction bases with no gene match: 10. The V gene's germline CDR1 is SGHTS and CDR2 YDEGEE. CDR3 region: CASSPGVDRITDTQYF. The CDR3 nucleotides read TGTGCCAGCAGCCCCGGGGTGGACAGGATCACAGATACGCAGTATTTT.

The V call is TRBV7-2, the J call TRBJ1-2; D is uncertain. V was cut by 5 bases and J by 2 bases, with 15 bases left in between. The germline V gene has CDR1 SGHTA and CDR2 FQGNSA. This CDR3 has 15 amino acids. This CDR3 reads CASSLSVQENYGYTF. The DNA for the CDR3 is TGTGCCAGCAGCCTATCGGTGCAGGAGAACTATGGCTACACCTTC. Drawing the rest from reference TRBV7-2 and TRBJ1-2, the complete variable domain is GAGVSQSPSNKVTEKGKDVELRCDPISGHTALYWYRQSLGQGLEFLIYFQGNSAPDKSGLPSDRFSAERTGGSVSTLTIQRTQQEDSAVYLCASSLSVQENYGYTFGSGTRLTVV.

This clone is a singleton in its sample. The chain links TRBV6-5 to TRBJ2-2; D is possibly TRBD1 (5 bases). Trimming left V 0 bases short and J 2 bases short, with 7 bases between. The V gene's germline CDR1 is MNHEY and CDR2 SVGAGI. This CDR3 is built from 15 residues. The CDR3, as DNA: TGTGCCAGCAGTTACTCGGACACAAACACCGGGGAGCTGTTTTTT. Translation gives CASSYSDTNTGELFF.

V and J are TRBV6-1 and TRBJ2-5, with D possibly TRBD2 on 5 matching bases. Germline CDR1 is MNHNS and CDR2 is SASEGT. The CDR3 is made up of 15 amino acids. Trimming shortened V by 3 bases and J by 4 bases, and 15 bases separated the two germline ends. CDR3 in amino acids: CASSEGPRAGETQYF. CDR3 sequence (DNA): TGTGCCAGCAGTGAGGGCCCCCGGGCGGGAGAGACCCAGTACTTC.

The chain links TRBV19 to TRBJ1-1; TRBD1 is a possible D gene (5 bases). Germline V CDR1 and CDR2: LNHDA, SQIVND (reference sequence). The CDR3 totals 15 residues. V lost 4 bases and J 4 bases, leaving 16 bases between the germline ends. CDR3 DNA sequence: TGTGCCAGTAGTAGTGGGCTTGGGGGTATCACTGAAGCTTTCTTT. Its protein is CASSSGLGGITEAFF.

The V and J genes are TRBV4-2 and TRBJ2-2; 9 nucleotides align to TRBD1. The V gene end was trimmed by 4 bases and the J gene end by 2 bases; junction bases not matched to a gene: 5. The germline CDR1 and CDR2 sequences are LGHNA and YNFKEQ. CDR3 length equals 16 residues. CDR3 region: CASSPGQGFNTGELFF. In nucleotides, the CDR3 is TGTGCCAGCAGCCCAGGACAGGGGTTTAACACCGGGGAGCTGTTTTTT.

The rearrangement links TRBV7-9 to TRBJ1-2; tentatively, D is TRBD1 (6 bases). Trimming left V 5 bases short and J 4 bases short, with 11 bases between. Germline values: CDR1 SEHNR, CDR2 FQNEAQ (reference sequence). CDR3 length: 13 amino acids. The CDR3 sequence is CASSPGGRYGYTF. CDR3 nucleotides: TGTGCCAGCAGCCCGGGGGGGCGCTATGGCTACACCTTC.

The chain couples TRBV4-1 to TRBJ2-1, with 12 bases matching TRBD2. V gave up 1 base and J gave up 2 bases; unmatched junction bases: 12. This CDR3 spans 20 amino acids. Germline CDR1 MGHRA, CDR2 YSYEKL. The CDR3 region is CASSQVRPSGRATPYNEQFF. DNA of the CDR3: TGCGCCAGCAGCCAAGTCCGGCCTAGCGGGAGGGCCACGCCCTACAATGAGCAGTTCTTC.

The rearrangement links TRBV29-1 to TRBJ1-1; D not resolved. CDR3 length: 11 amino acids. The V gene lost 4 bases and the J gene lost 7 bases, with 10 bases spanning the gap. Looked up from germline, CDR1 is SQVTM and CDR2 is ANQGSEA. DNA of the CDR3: TGCAGCGTTGGTTCCAGAAATGAAGCTTTCTTT. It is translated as CSVGSRNEAFF.

CDR3 coding DNA: TGTGCCAGTAGTATCTCGGACAGCTATGGCTACACCTTC. Its protein is CASSISDSYGYTF. The V call is TRBV19, the J call TRBJ1-2, with D tentatively TRBD1 (6 bases). The CDR3 contains 13 residues. The V and J ends lost 3 bases and 4 bases respectively, with 9 bases between them. Germline V lookup: CDR1 LNHDA, CDR2 SQIVND (reference sequence).

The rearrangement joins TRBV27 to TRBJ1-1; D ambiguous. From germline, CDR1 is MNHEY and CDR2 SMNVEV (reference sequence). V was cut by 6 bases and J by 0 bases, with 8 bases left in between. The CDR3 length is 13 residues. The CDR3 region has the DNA TGTGCCAGCAGCTGGGTTCTGAACACTGAAGCTTTCTTT. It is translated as CASSWVLNTEAFF.

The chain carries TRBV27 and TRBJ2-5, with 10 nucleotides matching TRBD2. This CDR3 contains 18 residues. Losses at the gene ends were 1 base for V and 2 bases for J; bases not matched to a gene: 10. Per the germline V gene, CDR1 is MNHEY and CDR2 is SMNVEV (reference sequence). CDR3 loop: CASSLYGGLATRQETQYF. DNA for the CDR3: TGTGCCAGCAGTTTATATGGGGGACTAGCGACCCGTCAAGAGACCCAGTACTTC.

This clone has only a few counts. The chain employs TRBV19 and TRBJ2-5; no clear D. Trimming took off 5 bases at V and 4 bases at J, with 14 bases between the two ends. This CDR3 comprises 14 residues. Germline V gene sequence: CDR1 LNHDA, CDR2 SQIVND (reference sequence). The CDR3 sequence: CASSVVGRRETQYF. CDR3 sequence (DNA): TGTGCCAGTAGTGTCGTCGGAAGAAGAGAGACCCAGTACTTC.

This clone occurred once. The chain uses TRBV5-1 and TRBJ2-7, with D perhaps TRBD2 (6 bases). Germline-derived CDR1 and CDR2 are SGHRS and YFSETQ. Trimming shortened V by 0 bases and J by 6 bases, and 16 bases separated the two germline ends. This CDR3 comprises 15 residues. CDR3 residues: CASSLGPGESAEQYF. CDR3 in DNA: TGCGCCAGCAGCTTGGGTCCGGGGGAATCTGCCGAGCAGTACTTC. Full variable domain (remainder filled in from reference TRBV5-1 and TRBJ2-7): KAGVTQTPRYLIKTRGQQVTLSCSPISGHRSVSWYQQTPGQGLQFLFEYFSETQRNKGNFPGRFSGRQFSNSRSEMNVSTLELGDSALYLCASSLGPGESAEQYFGPGTRLTVT.

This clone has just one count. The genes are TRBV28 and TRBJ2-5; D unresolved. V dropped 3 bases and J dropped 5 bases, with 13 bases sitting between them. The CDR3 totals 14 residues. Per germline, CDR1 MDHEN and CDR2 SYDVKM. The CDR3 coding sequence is TGTGCCAGCAGTTTGGTAGTAGGGTTGGAGACCCAGTACTTC. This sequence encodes CASSLVVGLETQYF.

DNA of the CDR3: TGTGCCAGCAGCTTAGGAGGTCCCGGGACCCAGTACTTC. It specifies CASSLGGPGTQYF. This rearrangement joins TRBV11-3 to TRBJ2-5, with D uncertain. Per germline, CDR1 SGHNT and CDR2 YENEEA. V dropped 1 base and J dropped 7 bases, with 10 bases sitting between them. The CDR3 runs 13 residues.

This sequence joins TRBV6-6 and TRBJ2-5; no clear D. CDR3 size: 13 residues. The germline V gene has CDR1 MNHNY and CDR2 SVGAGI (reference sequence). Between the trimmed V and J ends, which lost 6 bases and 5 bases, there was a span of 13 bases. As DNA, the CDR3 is TGTGCCAGCAGAATCGGGTTTGGGGAGACCCAGTACTTC. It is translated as CASRIGFGETQYF.

Here the CDR3 DNA reads TGTGCCAGCAGCTGGCCGCCGGGGGGGTACCAAGAGACCCAGTACTTC. Protein sequence: CASSWPPGGYQETQYF. The genes are TRBV11-2 and TRBJ2-5, with 8 bases that match TRBD2. Germline V gives CDR1 SGHAT, CDR2 FQNNGV. The CDR3 sequence is 16 residues long. J lost 0 bases, V lost 4 bases, and 7 bases had no gene match.

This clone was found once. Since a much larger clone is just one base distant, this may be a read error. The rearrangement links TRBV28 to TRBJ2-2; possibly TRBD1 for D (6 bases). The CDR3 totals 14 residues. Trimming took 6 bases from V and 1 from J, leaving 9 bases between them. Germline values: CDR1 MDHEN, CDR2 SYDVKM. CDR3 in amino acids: CASSMGQNTGELFF. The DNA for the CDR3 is TGTGCCAGCAGCATGGGACAGAACACCGGGGAGCTGTTTTTT. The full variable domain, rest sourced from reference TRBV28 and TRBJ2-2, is DVKVTQSSRYLVKRTGEKVFLECVQDMDHENMFWYRQDPGLGLRLIYFSYDVKMKEKGDIPEGYSVSREKKERFSLILESASTNQTSMYLCASSMGQNTGELFFGEGSRLTVL.

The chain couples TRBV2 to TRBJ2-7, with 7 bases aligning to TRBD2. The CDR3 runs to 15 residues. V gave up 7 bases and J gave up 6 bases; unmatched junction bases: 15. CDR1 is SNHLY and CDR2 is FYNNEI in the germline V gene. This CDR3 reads CASKTGTTRTLEQYF. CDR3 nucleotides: TGTGCCAGCAAGACCGGGACTACTCGAACCCTCGAGCAGTACTTC.

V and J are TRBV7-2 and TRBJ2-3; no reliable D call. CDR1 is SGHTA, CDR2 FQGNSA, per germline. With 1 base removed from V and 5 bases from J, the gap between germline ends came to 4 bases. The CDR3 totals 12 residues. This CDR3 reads CASSLVVDTQYF. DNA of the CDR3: TGTGCCAGCAGCTTAGTAGTAGATACGCAGTATTTT.

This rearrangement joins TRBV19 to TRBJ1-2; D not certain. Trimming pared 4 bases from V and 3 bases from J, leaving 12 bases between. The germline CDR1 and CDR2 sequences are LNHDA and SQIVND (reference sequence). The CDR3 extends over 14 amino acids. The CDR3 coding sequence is TGTGCCAGTAGTAATAAGCCGGAGGACTATGGCTACACCTTC. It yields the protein CASSNKPEDYGYTF. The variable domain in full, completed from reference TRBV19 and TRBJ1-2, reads DGGITQSPKYLFRKEGQNVTLSCEQNLNHDAMYWYRQDPGQGLRLIYYSQIVNDFQKGDIAEGYSVSREKKESFPLTVTSAQKNPTAFYLCASSNKPEDYGYTFGSGTRLTVV.

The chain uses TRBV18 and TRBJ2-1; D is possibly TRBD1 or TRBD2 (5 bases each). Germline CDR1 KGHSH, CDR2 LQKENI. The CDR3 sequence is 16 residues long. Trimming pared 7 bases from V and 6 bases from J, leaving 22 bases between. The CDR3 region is CASYPTGRADFNEQFF. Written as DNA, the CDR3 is TGTGCCAGCTATCCGACGGGACGGGCTGACTTCAATGAGCAGTTCTTC.

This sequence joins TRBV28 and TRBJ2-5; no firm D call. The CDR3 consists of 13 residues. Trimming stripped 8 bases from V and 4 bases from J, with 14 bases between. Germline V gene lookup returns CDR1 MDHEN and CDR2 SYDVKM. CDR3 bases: TGTGCCAGCGGGTTAAGGGTGCGAGAGACCCAGTACTTC. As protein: CASGLRVRETQYF. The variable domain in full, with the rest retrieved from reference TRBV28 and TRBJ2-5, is DVKVTQSSRYLVKRTGEKVFLECVQDMDHENMFWYRQDPGLGLRLIYFSYDVKMKEKGDIPEGYSVSREKKERFSLILESASTNQTSMYLCASGLRVRETQYFGPGTRLLVL.

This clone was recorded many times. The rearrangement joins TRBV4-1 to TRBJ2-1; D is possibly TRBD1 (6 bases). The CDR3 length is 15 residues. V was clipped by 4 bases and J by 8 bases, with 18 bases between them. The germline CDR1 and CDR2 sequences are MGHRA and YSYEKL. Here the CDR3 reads CASSRVDRPDYEQFF. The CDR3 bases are TGCGCCAGCAGCCGGGTCGACAGGCCTGACTATGAGCAGTTCTTC.

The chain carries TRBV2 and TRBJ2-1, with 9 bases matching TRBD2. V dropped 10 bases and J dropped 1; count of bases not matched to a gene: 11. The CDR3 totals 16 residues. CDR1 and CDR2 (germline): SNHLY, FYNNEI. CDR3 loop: CATTAGGRGSYNEQFF. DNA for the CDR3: TGTGCCACCACCGCGGGGGGGCGAGGATCCTACAATGAGCAGTTCTTC.

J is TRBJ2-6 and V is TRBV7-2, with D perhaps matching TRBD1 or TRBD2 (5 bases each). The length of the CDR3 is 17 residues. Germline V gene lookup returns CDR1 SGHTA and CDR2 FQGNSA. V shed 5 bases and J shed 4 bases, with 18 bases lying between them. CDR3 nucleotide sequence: TGTGCCAGCAGCCACAGAGGGGCAATGAGGGGGGCCAACGTCCTGACTTTC. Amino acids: CASSHRGAMRGANVLTF.